Given below is one T cell receptor (beta chain) in context. The entry originates in a study of response to subunit inactivated influenza vaccine. TCRdb processed the RT-PCR reads anew with MiXCR; each CDR3 protein has one entry. This table holds roughly 500,000 distinct CDR3 sequences, roughly 23% found once. Germline V CDR1 and CDR2: SGHVS, FNYEAQ. The length of the CDR3 is 15 residues. The junction had 7 bases not matched to a gene; V was cut back by 5 bases and J by 3 bases. This sample also appeared in a second study, on T cells expressing NK-cell markers. That paper notes: cDNA encoding TCR beta was synthesized via 5'RACE template switching incorporating UMIs. The authors applied an anti-gamma-delta TCR antibody in several experiments, and it restricted sorting to alpha-beta TCR T cells.

The sequencing here drew on CD4+ T cells sorted from PBMCs, taken roughly 12 days after vaccination. This TCR was recovered from a man between 50 and 59 years old who received an inactivated influenza vaccine. J is TRBJ2-7 and V is TRBV7-6, with 10 bases that match TRBD1. CDR3 loop: CASSARTGGFYEQYF. CDR3 DNA sequence: TGTGCCAGCAGCGCAAGGACAGGGGGTTTCTACGAGCAGTACTTC.